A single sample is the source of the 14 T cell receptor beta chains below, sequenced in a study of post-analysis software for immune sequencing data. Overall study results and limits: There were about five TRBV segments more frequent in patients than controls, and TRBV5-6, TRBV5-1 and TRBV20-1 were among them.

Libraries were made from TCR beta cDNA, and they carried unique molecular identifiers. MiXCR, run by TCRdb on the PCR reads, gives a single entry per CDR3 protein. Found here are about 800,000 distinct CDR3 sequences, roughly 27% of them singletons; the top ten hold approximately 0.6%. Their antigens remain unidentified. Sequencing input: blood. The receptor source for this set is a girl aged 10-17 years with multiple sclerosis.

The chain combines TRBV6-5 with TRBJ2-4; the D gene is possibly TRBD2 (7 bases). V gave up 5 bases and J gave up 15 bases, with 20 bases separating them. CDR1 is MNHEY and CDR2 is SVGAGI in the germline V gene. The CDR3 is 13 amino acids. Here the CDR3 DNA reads TGTGCCAGCAGTCGGGGCGGGGGCGGGATGGTGTACTTC. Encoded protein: CASSRGGGGMVYF.

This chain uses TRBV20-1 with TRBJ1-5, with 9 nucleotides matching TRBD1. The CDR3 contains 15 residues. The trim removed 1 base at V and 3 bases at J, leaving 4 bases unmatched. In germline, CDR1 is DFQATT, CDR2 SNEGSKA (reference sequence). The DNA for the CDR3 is TGCAGTGCTAGAGGGGGACAGGGAATCAATCAGCCCCAGCATTTT. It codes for CSARGGQGINQPQHF.

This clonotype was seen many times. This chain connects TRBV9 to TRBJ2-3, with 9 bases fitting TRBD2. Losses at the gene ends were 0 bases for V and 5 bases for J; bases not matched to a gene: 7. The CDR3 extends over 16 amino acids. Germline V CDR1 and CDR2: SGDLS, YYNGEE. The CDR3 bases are TGTGCCAGCAGCGTAGGGGATAGCGGGAGACGAGATACGCAGTATTTT. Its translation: CASSVGDSGRRDTQYF.

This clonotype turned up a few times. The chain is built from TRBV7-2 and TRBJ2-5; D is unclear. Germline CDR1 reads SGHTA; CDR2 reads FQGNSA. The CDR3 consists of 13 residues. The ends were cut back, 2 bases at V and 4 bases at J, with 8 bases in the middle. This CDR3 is CASSLIVGETQYF. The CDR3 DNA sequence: TGTGCCAGCAGCTTAATCGTCGGAGAGACCCAGTACTTC.

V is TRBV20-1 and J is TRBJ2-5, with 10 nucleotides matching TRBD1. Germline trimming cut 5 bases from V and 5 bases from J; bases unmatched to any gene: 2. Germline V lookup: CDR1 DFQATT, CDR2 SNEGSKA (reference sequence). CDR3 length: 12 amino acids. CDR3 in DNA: TGCAGTGCTTGGGACAGGGGTGAGACCCAGTACTTC. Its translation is CSAWDRGETQYF.

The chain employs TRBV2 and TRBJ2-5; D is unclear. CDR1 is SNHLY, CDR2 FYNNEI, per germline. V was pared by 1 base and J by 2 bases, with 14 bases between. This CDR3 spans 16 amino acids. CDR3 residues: CASSEVRLGLQETQYF. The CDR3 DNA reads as TGTGCCAGCAGTGAAGTACGCTTAGGGCTTCAAGAGACCCAGTACTTC.

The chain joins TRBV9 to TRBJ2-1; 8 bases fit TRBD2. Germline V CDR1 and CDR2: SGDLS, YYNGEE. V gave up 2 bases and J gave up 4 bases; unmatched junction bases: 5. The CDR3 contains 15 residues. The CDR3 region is CASSVQRETYNEQFF. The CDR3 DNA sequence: TGTGCCAGCAGCGTCCAGCGGGAGACATACAATGAGCAGTTCTTC.

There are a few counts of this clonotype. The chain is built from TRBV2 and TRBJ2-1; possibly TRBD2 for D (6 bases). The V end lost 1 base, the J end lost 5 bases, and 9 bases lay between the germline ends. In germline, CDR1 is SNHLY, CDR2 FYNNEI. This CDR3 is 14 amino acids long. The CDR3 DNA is TGTGCCAGCAGTGAAGAGTGGACTAACAATGAGCAGTTCTTC. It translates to CASSEEWTNNEQFF.

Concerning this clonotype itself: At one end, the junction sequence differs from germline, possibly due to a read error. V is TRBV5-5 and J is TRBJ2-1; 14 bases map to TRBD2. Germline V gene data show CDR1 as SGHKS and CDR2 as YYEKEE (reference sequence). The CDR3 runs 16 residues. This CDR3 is CACSLGLAGAYNEQFF. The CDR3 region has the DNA TGTGCCTGCAGCTTGGGACTAGCGGGAGCCTACAATGAGCAGTTCTTC.

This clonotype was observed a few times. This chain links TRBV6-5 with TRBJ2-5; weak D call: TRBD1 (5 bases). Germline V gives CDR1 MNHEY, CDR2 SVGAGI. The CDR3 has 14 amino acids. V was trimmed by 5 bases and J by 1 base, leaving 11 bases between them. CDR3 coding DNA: TGTGCCAGCAGTACCCGGACATCCCAAGAGACCCAGTACTTC. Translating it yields CASSTRTSQETQYF.

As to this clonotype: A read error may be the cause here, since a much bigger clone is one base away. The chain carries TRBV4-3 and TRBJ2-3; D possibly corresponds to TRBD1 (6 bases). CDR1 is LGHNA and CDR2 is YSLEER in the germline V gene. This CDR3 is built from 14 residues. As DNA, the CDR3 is TGCGTCAGCAGCCAAAGAAGGACAGTCGATACGCAGTATTTT. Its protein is CVSSQRRTVDTQYF.

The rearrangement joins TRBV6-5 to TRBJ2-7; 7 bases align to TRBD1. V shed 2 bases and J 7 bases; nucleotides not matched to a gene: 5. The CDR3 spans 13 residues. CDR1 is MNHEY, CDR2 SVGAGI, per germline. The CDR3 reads CASSYRRDSEQYF. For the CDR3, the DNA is TGTGCCAGCAGTTACCGCAGGGACAGTGAGCAGTACTTC.

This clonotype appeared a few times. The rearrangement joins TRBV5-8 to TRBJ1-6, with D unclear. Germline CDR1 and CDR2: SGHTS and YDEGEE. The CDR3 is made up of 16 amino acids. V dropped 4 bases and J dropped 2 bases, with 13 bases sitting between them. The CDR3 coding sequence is TGTGCCAGCAGCAGGAAGCCTCAGACCTATAATTCACCCCTCCACTTT. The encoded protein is CASSRKPQTYNSPLHF.

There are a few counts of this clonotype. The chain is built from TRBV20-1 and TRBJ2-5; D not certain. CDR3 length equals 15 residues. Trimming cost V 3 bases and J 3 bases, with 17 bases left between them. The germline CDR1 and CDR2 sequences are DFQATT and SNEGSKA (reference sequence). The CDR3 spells CSASIPGSRKETQYF. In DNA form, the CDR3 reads TGCAGTGCTAGTATTCCGGGTTCGAGAAAAGAGACCCAGTACTTC.